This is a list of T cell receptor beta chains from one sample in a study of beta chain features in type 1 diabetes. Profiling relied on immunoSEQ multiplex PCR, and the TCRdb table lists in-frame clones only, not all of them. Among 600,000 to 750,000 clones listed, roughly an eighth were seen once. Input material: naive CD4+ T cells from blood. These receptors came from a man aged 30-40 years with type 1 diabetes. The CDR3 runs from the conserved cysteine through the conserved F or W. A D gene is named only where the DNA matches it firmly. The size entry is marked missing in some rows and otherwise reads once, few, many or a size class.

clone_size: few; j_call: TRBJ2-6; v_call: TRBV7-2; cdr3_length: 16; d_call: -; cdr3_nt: TGTGCCAGCAGTTCGCTTCTTGCCTCTGGGGCCAACGTCCTGACTTTC; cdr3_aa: CASSSLLASGANVLTF
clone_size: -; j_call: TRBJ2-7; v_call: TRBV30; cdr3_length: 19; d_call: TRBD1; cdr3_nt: TGTGCCTGGGGAGCAAGACGCCCGACAGGGGGGGCAAGGTCCTACGAGCAGTACTTC; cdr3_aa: CAWGARRPTGGARSYEQYF
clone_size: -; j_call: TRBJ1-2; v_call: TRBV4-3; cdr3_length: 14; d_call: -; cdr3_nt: TGCGCCAGCAGCCAAGATTGGAGTAACTATGGCTACACCTTC; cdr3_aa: CASSQDWSNYGYTF
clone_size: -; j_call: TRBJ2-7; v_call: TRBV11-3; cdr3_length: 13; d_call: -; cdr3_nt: TGTGCCAGCAGCTTAGAGACAGCCTACGAGCAGTACTTC; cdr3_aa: CASSLETAYEQYF
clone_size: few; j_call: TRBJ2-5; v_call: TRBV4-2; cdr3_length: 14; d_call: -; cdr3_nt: TGTGCCAGCAGCCAAGGGGCCAGGGGAGAGACCCAGTACTTC; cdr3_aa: CASSQGARGETQYF
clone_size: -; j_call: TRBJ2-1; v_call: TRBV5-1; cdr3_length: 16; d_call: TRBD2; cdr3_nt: TGCGCCAGCAGCTTTACTAGCGGGGGGCACTACAATGAGCAGTTCTTC; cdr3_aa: CASSFTSGGHYNEQFF
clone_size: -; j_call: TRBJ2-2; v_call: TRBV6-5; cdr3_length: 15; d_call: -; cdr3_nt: TGTGCCAGCAGCGAAATACCAGGGAACACCGGGGAGCTGTTTTTT; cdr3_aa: CASSEIPGNTGELFF
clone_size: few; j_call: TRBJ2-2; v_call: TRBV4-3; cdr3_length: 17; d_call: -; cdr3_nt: TGCGCCAGCAGCCAAGATAGAGGGGCGCGGGCAGCCGGGGAGCTGTTTTTT; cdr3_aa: CASSQDRGARAAGELFF
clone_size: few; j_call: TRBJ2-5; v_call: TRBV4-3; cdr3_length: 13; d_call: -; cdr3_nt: TGCGCCAGCAGCCAAAACCTAGGGGAGACCCAGTACTTC; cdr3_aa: CASSQNLGETQYF
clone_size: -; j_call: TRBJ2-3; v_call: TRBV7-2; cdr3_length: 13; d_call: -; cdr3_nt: TGTGCCAGCAGCCCACATCAGGCAGATACGCAGTATTTT; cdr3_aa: CASSPHQADTQYF
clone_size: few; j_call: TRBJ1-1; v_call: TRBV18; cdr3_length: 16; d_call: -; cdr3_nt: TGTGCCAGCTCACCATCAGAGTTTATGATGAACACTGAAGCTTTCTTT; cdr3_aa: CASSPSEFMMNTEAFF
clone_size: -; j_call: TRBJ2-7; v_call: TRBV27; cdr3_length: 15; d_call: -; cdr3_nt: TGTGCCAGCAGTGTCGTAGGGATTCAGACCTACGAGCAGTACTTC; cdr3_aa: CASSVVGIQTYEQYF
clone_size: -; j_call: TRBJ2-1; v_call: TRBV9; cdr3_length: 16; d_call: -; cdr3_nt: TGTGCCAGCAGCCTCATCGGGGAGACCTCCTACAATGAGCAGTTCTTC; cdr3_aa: CASSLIGETSYNEQFF
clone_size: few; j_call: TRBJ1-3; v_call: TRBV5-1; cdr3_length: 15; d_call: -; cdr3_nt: TGCGCCAGCAGCTCCGACGTGGTCTCTGGAAACACCATATATTTT; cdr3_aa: CASSSDVVSGNTIYF
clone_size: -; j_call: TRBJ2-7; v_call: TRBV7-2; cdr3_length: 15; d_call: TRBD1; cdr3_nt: TGTGCCAGCAGACCGGGACAGGGTTGGTCCTACGAGCAGTACTTC; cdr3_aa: CASRPGQGWSYEQYF
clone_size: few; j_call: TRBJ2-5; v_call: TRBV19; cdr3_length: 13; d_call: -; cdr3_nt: TGTGCCAGTAGCCGCGGACAGCAAGAGACCCAGTACTTC; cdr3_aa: CASSRGQQETQYF
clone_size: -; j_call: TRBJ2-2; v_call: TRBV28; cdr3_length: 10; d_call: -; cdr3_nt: TGTGCCAGTGGGACCGGGGAGCTGTTTTTT; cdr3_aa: CASGTGELFF
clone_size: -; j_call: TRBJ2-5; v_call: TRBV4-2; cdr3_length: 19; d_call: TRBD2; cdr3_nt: TGTGCCAGCAGCGGACGCCCGGGACTAGCGGGGGGGCCAGCAGAGACCCAGTACTTC; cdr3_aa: CASSGRPGLAGGPAETQYF
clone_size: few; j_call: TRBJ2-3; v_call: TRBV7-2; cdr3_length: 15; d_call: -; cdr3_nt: TGTGCCAGCAGCTTTATGCCAGCGAGCACAGATACGCAGTATTTT; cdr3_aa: CASSFMPASTDTQYF
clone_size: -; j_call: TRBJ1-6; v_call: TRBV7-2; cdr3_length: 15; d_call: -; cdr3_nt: TGTGCCAGCAGCTTAGGGCCAACAAGGAATTCACCCCTCCACTTT; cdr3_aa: CASSLGPTRNSPLHF
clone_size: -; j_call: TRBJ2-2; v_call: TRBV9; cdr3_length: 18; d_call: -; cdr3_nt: TGTGCCAGCAGCGTAACAGGGTCGGGGATTAGGGACACCGGGGAGCTGTTTTTT; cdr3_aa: CASSVTGSGIRDTGELFF
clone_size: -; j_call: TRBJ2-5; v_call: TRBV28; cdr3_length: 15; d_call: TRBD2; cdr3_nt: TGTGCCAGCAGTCTCCCGGGGACTAGAGGGGAGACCCAGTACTTC; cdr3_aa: CASSLPGTRGETQYF
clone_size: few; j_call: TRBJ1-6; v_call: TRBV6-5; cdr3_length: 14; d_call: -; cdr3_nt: TGTGCCAGCAGTTACTCAAGCTCGAGGTCACCCCTCCACTTT; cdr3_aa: CASSYSSSRSPLHF
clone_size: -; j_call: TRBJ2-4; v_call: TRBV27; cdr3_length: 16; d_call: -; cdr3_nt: TGTGCCAGCAGCCCGCGAGGGGGAATAGCCAAAAACATTCAGTACTTC; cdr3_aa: CASSPRGGIAKNIQYF
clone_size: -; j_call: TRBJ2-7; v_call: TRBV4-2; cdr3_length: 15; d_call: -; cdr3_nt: TGTGCCAGCAGCCAAGAAATAGAACGGAGACACGAGCAGTACTTC; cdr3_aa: CASSQEIERRHEQYF
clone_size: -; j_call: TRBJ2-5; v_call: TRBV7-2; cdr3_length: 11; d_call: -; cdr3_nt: TGTGCCAGCAGCGATCAAGAGACCCAGTACTTC; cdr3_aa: CASSDQETQYF
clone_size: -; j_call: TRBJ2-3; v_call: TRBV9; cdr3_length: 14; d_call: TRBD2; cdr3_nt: TGTGCCAGCAGCGTAGCCCTAGCGGCAGATACGCAGTATTTT; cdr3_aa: CASSVALAADTQYF
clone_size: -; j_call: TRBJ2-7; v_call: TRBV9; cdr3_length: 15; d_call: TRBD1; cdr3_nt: TGTGCCAGCAGCGGAGGGACAGCAGCCGGATACGAGCAGTACTTC; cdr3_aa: CASSGGTAAGYEQYF
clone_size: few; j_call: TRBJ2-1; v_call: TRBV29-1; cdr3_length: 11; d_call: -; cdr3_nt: TGCAGCGTTGAGCCCTACAATGAGCAGTTCTTC; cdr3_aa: CSVEPYNEQFF
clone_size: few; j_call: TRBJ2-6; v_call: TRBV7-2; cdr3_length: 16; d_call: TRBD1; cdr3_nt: TGTGCCAGCAGCTTGGAGACAGGGCTAGGGGCCAACGTCCTGACTTTC; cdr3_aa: CASSLETGLGANVLTF